This TCR beta chain came from a study of long-term antiretroviral therapy in people with HIV. Germline CDR1 is MNHNS and CDR2 is SASEGT. V gave up 6 bases and J gave up 8 bases; unmatched junction bases: 7. CDR3 length equals 13 residues. Survey-level immunoSEQ v3.0 assays were run. The protocol was immunoSEQ multiplex PCR, while the TCRdb copy is restricted to in-frame clones and leaves out a portion. Among about 15,000 clones listed, about four fifths were seen once. Regarding the study as a whole: An increase in diversity followed ART, yet levels stayed below transplant donor controls.

This clone was counted a few times. Its antigen is not known. The clonotype was recovered from a man aged 40-49 years with HIV. The V and J genes are TRBV6-1 and TRBJ1-2, with 9 nucleotides matching TRBD1. Sequencing was performed on unsorted PBMCs, taken just before starting antiretroviral therapy. DNA of the CDR3: TGTGCCAGCAGCGATACAGGGGGCCGAGGCTACACCTTC. This translates into CASSDTGGRGYTF.